This T cell receptor beta chain was retrieved from a study of kidney transplant recipient with SARS-CoV-2 infection. Germline V gene data show CDR1 as SGHTA and CDR2 as FQGNSA. The V and J ends lost 6 bases and 3 bases, in that order; junction bases with no gene match: 10. This CDR3 region has 15 residues. TCRdb re-called the reads through MiXCR, storing one row per CDR3 protein. The repertoire has approximately 240,000 distinct CDR3 sequences, under 30% of them found once; the top ten carry less than 8.5%. The chain links TRBV7-2 to TRBJ1-1; the match to TRBD1 covers 7 bases. The clonotype originates from a young adult male patient who had COVID-19 and was a kidney transplant recipient. A share of the T cells may be of graft donor origin. The input for sequencing was a blood sample, taken at baseline and around day 120 from a kidney transplant recipient. This CDR3 is CASSSDRVGHTEAFF. For the CDR3, the DNA is TGTGCCAGCAGTAGTGACAGGGTTGGACACACTGAAGCTTTCTTT.